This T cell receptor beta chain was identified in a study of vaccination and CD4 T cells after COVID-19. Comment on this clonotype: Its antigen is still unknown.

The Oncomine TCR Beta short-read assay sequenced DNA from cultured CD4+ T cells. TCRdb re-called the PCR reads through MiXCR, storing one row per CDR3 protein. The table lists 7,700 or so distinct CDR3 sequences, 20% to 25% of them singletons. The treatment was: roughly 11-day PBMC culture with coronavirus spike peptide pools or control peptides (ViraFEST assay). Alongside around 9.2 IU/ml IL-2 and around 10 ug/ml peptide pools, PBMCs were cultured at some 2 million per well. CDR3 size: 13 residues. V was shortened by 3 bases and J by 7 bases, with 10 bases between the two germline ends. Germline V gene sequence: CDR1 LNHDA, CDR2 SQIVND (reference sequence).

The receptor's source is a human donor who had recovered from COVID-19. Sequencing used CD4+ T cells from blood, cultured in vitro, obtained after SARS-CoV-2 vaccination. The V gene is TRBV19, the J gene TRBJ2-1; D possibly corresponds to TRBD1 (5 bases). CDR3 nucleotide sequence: TGTGCCAGTAGTATTGGGGCAGTTAATGAGCAGTTCTTC. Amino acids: CASSIGAVNEQFF.